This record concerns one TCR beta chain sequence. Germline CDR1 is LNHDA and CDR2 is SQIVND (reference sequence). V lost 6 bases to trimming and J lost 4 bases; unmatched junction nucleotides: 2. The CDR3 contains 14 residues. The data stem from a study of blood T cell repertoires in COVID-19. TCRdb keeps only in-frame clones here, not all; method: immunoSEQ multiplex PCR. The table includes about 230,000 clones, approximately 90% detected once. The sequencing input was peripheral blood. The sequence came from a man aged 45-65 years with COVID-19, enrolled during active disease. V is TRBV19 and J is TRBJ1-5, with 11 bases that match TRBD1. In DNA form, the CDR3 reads TGTGCCAGTAGGGGACAGGGGGGGAATCAGCCCCAGCATTTT. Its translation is CASRGQGGNQPQHF.